The rows below give T cell receptor beta chains drawn from one sample of a study of beta chain features in type 1 diabetes. Using immunoSEQ multiplex PCR, the repertoire was profiled, and TCRdb retains in-frame clones only, with some absent. Among under 950,000 clones listed, about a sixth were seen once. What was sequenced was naive CD4+ T cells from blood. These receptors came from a woman aged 18-35 years in good health. Both conserved end residues are part of each CDR3. The order of the fields is clone size, J gene, D gene, CDR3 length, V gene, CDR3 protein, CDR3 DNA. D genes are given only for firm matches. For some rows the clone size is stated as once, few or many, or as a class when expanded; others skip it.

few,TRBJ1-1,NA,13,TRBV29-1,CSVRVDGNTEAFF,TGCAGCGTCCGAGTGGATGGGAACACTGAAGCTTTCTTT
NA,TRBJ1-1,TRBD1,15,TRBV2,CASNDRGLVNTEAFF,TGTGCCAGCAACGACAGGGGGCTAGTGAACACTGAAGCTTTCTTT
few,TRBJ2-3,NA,14,TRBV4-3,CASSQDPSRDTQYF,TGCGCCAGCAGCCAAGACCCTAGTAGAGATACGCAGTATTTT
NA,TRBJ2-3,NA,15,TRBV28,CASSLTGLGTDTQYF,TGTGCCAGCAGTTTGACAGGTCTGGGCACAGATACGCAGTATTTT
few,TRBJ1-1,TRBD1,13,TRBV29-1,CSVEGTGRVVAFF,TGCAGCGTCGAGGGGACAGGGAGGGTGGTAGCTTTCTTT
NA,TRBJ1-1,NA,15,TRBV6-5,CASSLSTVMNTEAFF,TGTGCCAGCAGTCTTTCGACAGTGATGAACACTGAAGCTTTCTTT
few,TRBJ1-1,NA,14,TRBV29-1,CSVAGILANTEAFF,TGCAGCGTTGCGGGGATATTGGCGAACACTGAAGCTTTCTTT
NA,TRBJ1-1,NA,13,TRBV4-2,CASSQERKTEAFF,TGTGCCAGCAGCCAAGAACGGAAGACTGAAGCTTTCTTT
few,TRBJ1-5,NA,16,TRBV6-6,CASSYSTFRSNQPQHF,TGTGCCAGCAGTTACTCGACCTTTAGGAGCAATCAGCCCCAGCATTTT
few,TRBJ2-7,NA,15,TRBV4-2,CASSQDSGAGRGQYF,TGTGCCAGCAGCCAAGATAGTGGGGCAGGGCGTGGGCAGTACTTC
NA,TRBJ2-2,NA,15,TRBV7-2,CASSLVSANTGELFF,TGTGCCAGCAGCTTAGTCAGTGCGAACACCGGGGAGCTGTTTTTT
few,TRBJ1-2,TRBD1,14,TRBV6-5,CASLRGQGARGYTF,TGTGCCAGCTTAAGGGGACAGGGGGCGCGTGGCTACACCTTC
few,TRBJ1-1,NA,14,TRBV29-1,CSVYLRTADTEAFF,TGCAGCGTTTACCTTAGGACAGCCGACACTGAAGCTTTCTTT
few,TRBJ1-1,NA,16,TRBV5-1,CASSASIRTVGTEAFF,TGCGCCAGCAGCGCGAGCATTAGGACAGTCGGGACTGAAGCTTTCTTT
NA,TRBJ1-4,NA,15,TRBV2,CASSEGAGINEKLFF,TGTGCCAGCAGTGAAGGGGCAGGCATTAATGAAAAACTGTTTTTT
NA,TRBJ2-7,TRBD2,18,TRBV18,CASSPHGLAGPFVMGQYF,TGTGCCAGCTCACCACACGGACTAGCGGGACCATTCGTTATGGGGCAGTACTTC
NA,TRBJ2-7,NA,14,TRBV28,CASSFISLFYEQYF,TGTGCCAGCAGTTTCATCAGCCTTTTCTACGAGCAGTACTTC
NA,TRBJ2-5,TRBD1,17,TRBV9,CASSGRPGQGTGETQYF,TGTGCCAGCAGCGGGCGGCCGGGACAGGGGACGGGGGAGACCCAGTACTTC
NA,TRBJ1-5,NA,13,TRBV6-5,CASSLNRVQPQHF,TGTGCCAGCAGTTTGAACAGGGTTCAGCCCCAGCATTTT
few,TRBJ1-1,TRBD1,14,TRBV7-2,CASSPWTGSTEAFF,TGTGCCAGCAGCCCGTGGACAGGGTCCACTGAAGCTTTCTTT
NA,TRBJ2-7,NA,13,TRBV19,CASSRPGTYEQYF,TGTGCCAGTAGTCGTCCCGGGACCTACGAGCAGTACTTC
NA,TRBJ2-3,NA,16,TRBV21-1,CASSKAWDRSTDTQYF,TGTGCCAGCAGCAAAGCGTGGGACAGGAGCACAGATACGCAGTATTTT
NA,TRBJ2-3,NA,13,TRBV5-4,CASSFWGTDTQYF,TGTGCCAGCAGCTTCTGGGGCACAGATACGCAGTATTTT
NA,TRBJ2-1,NA,11,TRBV7-2,CASSSIMRQFF,TGTGCCAGCAGCTCGATCATGAGGCAGTTCTTC
NA,TRBJ2-5,NA,13,TRBV7-9,CASSLDYEETQYF,TGTGCCAGCAGCTTGGACTATGAAGAGACCCAGTACTTC
NA,TRBJ2-3,TRBD2,14,TRBV5-4,CASSLGLASDTQYF,TGTGCCAGCAGCTTGGGACTAGCCTCAGATACGCAGTATTTT
NA,TRBJ1-1,NA,11,TRBV20-1,CSAPRGAEAFF,TGCAGTGCTCCAAGGGGAGCCGAAGCTTTCTTT
NA,TRBJ2-1,TRBD2,15,TRBV5-6,CASSTGTSGYNEQFF,TGTGCCAGCAGCACCGGGACTAGCGGTTACAATGAGCAGTTCTTC
NA,TRBJ2-1,NA,17,TRBV4-3,CASSQEPVKGAYNEQFF,TGCGCCAGCAGCCAAGAACCCGTGAAGGGGGCCTACAATGAGCAGTTCTTC
NA,TRBJ2-5,NA,13,TRBV6-5,CASSYRAKETQYF,TGTGCCAGCAGTTATCGGGCCAAAGAGACCCAGTACTTC
NA,TRBJ1-6,NA,13,TRBV9,CASSVALHSPLHF,TGTGCCAGCAGCGTAGCACTTCATTCACCCCTCCACTTT
few,TRBJ2-2,NA,11,TRBV2,CASSDLGELFF,TGTGCCAGCAGTGACCTCGGGGAGCTGTTTTTT
NA,TRBJ1-2,NA,13,TRBV7-9,CASSLVASGGYTF,TGTGCCAGCAGCTTAGTTGCTTCAGGTGGCTACACCTTC
once,TRBJ1-1,NA,12,TRBV2,CASTLGYTEAFF,TGTGCCAGCACCCTCGGATACACTGAAGCTTTCTTT
NA,TRBJ1-5,NA,14,TRBV7-2,CASSLGASNQPQHF,TGTGCCAGCAGCTTAGGCGCGAGCAATCAGCCCCAGCATTTT
NA,TRBJ2-7,TRBD1,15,TRBV7-9,CASRPGTGSLPEQYF,TGTGCCAGCAGACCTGGGACAGGGAGTCTCCCCGAGCAGTACTTC
few,TRBJ2-7,TRBD1,15,TRBV9,CASSPTDRAGYEQYF,TGTGCCAGCAGCCCGACGGACAGGGCAGGGTACGAGCAGTACTTC
many,TRBJ2-2,TRBD1,14,TRBV10-3,CAISGQGITGELFF,TGTGCCATCAGTGGACAGGGGATCACCGGGGAGCTGTTTTTT
few,TRBJ2-7,NA,14,TRBV6-5,CASSRQKTSYEQYF,TGTGCCAGCTCCCGACAGAAAACCTCCTACGAGCAGTACTTC
NA,TRBJ2-4,TRBD2,18,TRBV4-3,CASSQDWASGRGKNIQYF,TGCGCCAGCAGCCAAGATTGGGCTAGCGGGAGGGGCAAAAACATTCAGTACTTC
NA,TRBJ2-1,NA,13,TRBV7-3,CASSRGSYNEQFF,TGTGCCAGCAGCCGCGGGTCCTACAATGAGCAGTTCTTC
few,TRBJ1-2,NA,13,TRBV2,CANPRLRHVGYTF,TGTGCCAACCCAAGGCTCCGACACGTGGGATACACCTTC
NA,TRBJ1-4,NA,14,TRBV28,CASSEQGTNEKLFF,TGTGCCAGCAGCGAGCAGGGAACTAATGAAAAACTGTTTTTT
NA,TRBJ2-7,NA,15,TRBV7-9,CASSLVPAAPYEQYF,TGTGCCAGCAGCTTAGTTCCAGCGGCGCCCTACGAGCAGTACTTC
NA,TRBJ1-2,TRBD1,18,TRBV18,CASSPSPQTGDFNYGYTF,TGTGCCAGCTCACCGTCCCCCCAGACAGGGGATTTTAACTATGGCTACACCTTC
NA,TRBJ2-7,NA,14,TRBV6-5,CASSYHRAAYEQYF,TGTGCCAGCAGTTACCACAGGGCGGCGTACGAGCAGTACTTC
few,TRBJ2-7,TRBD1,15,TRBV5-1,CASSSLQGTFGEQYF,TGCGCCAGCAGCTCGCTACAGGGGACATTCGGGGAGCAGTACTTC
NA,TRBJ2-6,NA,18,TRBV9,CASSVSFGRGSGANVLTF,TGTGCCAGCAGCGTTAGCTTTGGACGTGGCTCTGGGGCCAACGTCCTGACTTTC
few,TRBJ1-2,TRBD1,14,TRBV2,CASTEGAALYGYTF,TGTGCCAGCACCGAGGGGGCGGCTCTGTATGGCTACACCTTC
few,TRBJ2-1,TRBD2,16,TRBV7-9,CASSSGIAGGYNEQFF,TGTGCCAGCAGCTCCGGAATAGCGGGAGGGTACAATGAGCAGTTCTTC
NA,TRBJ2-1,NA,14,TRBV7-3,CASSFHPSANEQFF,TGTGCCAGCAGCTTTCATCCTAGCGCCAATGAGCAGTTCTTC
NA,TRBJ2-6,TRBD1,17,TRBV9,CASSVDRGVAGANVLTF,TGTGCCAGCAGCGTAGACAGGGGGGTTGCTGGGGCCAACGTCCTGACTTTC
few,TRBJ2-4,NA,17,TRBV28,CASTDSRGSLAKNIQYF,TGTGCCAGCACCGACTCTAGAGGGTCTCTAGCCAAAAACATTCAGTACTTC
few,TRBJ2-2,NA,13,TRBV2,CASMRGDTGELFF,TGTGCCAGCATGCGGGGAGACACCGGGGAGCTGTTTTTT